Listed below are T cell receptor beta chains from one sample, sequenced in a study of radiation and T cells in renal cell carcinoma. Data came from immunoSEQ multiplex PCR; TCRdb stores just in-frame clones and leaves some out. The sample contains some 72,000 clones, around 80% of which appear only once. The sequencing used blood, collected from a patient whose treatment included radiotherapy and nephrectomy. The receptors stem from a man aged 55 to 69 with renal cell carcinoma. CDR3s include the opening cysteine and the closing phenylalanine or tryptophan. The D gene is left open where the match is weak. For some rows the clone size is stated as once, few or many, or as a class when expanded; others skip it.

>-|TRBV21-1|-|TRBJ2-5
TGTGCCAGCAGCAAGGTTAGTCTGGAGACCCAGTACTTC
CASSKVSLETQYF
>-|TRBV30|TRBD1|TRBJ1-2
TGTGCCTGGATTGTGGGAGGACAGGGGGCCTTTGGCTACACCTTC
CAWIVGGQGAFGYTF
>-|TRBV11-3|-|TRBJ2-1
TGTGCCAGCAGTCTAGAAACCAGCAATGAGCAGTTCTTC
CASSLETSNEQFF
>-|TRBV5-1|-|TRBJ1-1
TGCGCCAGCAGCATGGACACTGTGAACACTGAAGCTTTCTTT
CASSMDTVNTEAFF
>-|TRBV25-1|-|TRBJ2-7
TGTGCCAGCAGTGTACAGGGTTACGAGCAGTACTTC
CASSVQGYEQYF
>-|TRBV6-5|TRBD1|TRBJ1-6
TGTGCCAGCGGAACCAGGGGGGCCTATTCACCCCTCCACTTT
CASGTRGAYSPLHF
>medium-sized|TRBV5-5|TRBD2|TRBJ2-1
TGTGCCAGCAGCTTGGGGTCACTAGCGGGAGTTATGGGAAATGAGCAGTTCTTC
CASSLGSLAGVMGNEQFF
>-|TRBV27|-|TRBJ2-7
TGTGCCAGCAGTCCCAGAGCCCCACCGTACACCCCGTACTTC
CASSPRAPPYTPYF
>-|TRBV5-1|-|TRBJ2-7
TGCGCCAGCAGCTTGTGGTCCCGGCAGAACGAGCAGTACTTC
CASSLWSRQNEQYF
>-|TRBV2|-|TRBJ1-2
TGTGCCAGCAGTGAATGGAGGGGGAATGGCTACACCTTC
CASSEWRGNGYTF
>-|TRBV2|-|TRBJ1-3
TGTGCCAGCAGGACGGGTGGGGCAGCACCTGGAAACACCATATATTTT
CASRTGGAAPGNTIYF
>few|TRBV29-1|-|TRBJ2-5
TGCAGCGCCTACCCGGGGCAAGAGACCCAGTACTTC
CSAYPGQETQYF
>-|TRBV28|TRBD2|TRBJ2-1
TGTGCCAGCAGTGCTTATATAGCGGGAGGGCTCGATGAGCAGTTCTTC
CASSAYIAGGLDEQFF
>-|TRBV4-1|-|TRBJ2-7
TGCGCCAGCAGCCAAGATGCCGGCGGCTACGAGCAGTACTTC
CASSQDAGGYEQYF
>once|TRBV21-1|-|TRBJ1-2
TGTGCCAGCAGCAGAGAGGACAAGTCTAACTATGGCTACACCTTC
CASSREDKSNYGYTF
>once|TRBV1|-|TRBJ2-1
TGCACCAGCAGCCAGGTTGAACCGACCGCCTACAATGAGCAGTTCTTC
CTSSQVEPTAYNEQFF
>-|TRBV6-5|-|TRBJ1-1
TGTGCCAGCATTCAGGGCACTGAAGCTTTCTTT
CASIQGTEAFF